The 24 T cell receptor beta chains below come from one sample, sequenced in a study of T cells in Graves' hyperthyroidism and ophthalmopathy. TCR beta CDR3 region amplification was performed from RNA transcripts. A set of HTBI primers served as the primers for a first-round RT-PCR of the TCR CDR3. A single record per CDR3 protein comes from TCRdb applying MiXCR to the multiplex PCR reads. Seen here are 270,000 or so distinct CDR3 sequences, over 12% observed once, and the top ten hold over 30%. The sample comprised blood. The receptors here all came from a woman between 50 and 59 years old with Graves' hyperthyroidism that later progressed to Graves' ophthalmopathy.

This clonotype was picked up many times. The CDR3 coding sequence is TGTGCCAGCAGTTTTCAGGGGGCCACTGAAGCTTTCTTT. Translated, it gives CASSFQGATEAFF. V is TRBV12-3 or TRBV12-4 and J is TRBJ1-1; TRBD1 aligns across 8 bases. CDR3 length: 13 residues. J was trimmed by 4 bases and V by 3 bases; bases with no gene match: 1.

The CDR3 nucleotides read TGCAGTGCTAGGGAAACAGGGGTCCCAACTGAAGCTTTCTTT. Translated: CSARETGVPTEAFF. The chain carries TRBV20-1 and TRBJ1-1; 7 positions match TRBD1. Germline V gene data show CDR1 as DFQATT and CDR2 as SNEGSKA (reference sequence). The length of the CDR3 is 14 residues. V gave up 3 bases and J gave up 5 bases; unmatched junction bases: 9.

In DNA, the CDR3 is TGTGCCAGCAGCCATCGGGGGCTAGCAAGTGAGCAGTTCTTC. As protein: CASSHRGLASEQFF. The V call is TRBV4-2, the J call TRBJ2-1; D may match TRBD1 or TRBD2 (6 bases each). The V end lost 3 bases, the J end lost 9 bases, and 15 bases lay between the germline ends. Germline-derived CDR1 and CDR2 are LGHNA and YNFKEQ. The CDR3 has 14 residues.

This clonotype came up many times. The J gene is TRBJ2-1, the V gene TRBV11-3; 7 bases map to TRBD2. Losses at the gene ends were 3 bases for V and 10 bases for J; bases not matched to a gene: 12. Germline lookup yields CDR1 SGHNT and CDR2 YENEEA. The CDR3 sequence is 15 residues long. The chain's CDR3 is CASSLRGGSFREQFF. In DNA form, the CDR3 reads TGTGCCAGCAGCTTGAGGGGAGGGTCCTTCAGGGAGCAGTTCTTC.

This clonotype was detected many times. The V and J genes are TRBV5-1 and TRBJ2-3; D possibly corresponds to TRBD1 (5 bases). The CDR3 spans 13 residues. Germline CDR1 is SGHRS and CDR2 is YFSETQ. V was shortened by 2 bases and J by 5 bases, with 9 bases between the two germline ends. This CDR3 reads CASSLGEKDTQYF. The CDR3, as DNA: TGCGCCAGCAGCTTAGGGGAAAAAGATACGCAGTATTTT.

This clonotype was observed at least ten times. The V call is TRBV20-1, the J call TRBJ1-2; D is unclear. The CDR3 covers 11 residues. From germline, CDR1 is DFQATT and CDR2 SNEGSKA (reference sequence). With 5 bases removed from V and 6 bases from J, the gap between germline ends came to 10 bases. CDR3 protein: CSASLPHGYTF. CDR3 bases: TGCAGTGCTTCCCTCCCCCATGGCTACACCTTC.

With regard to this clonotype: A read error may account for a junction end that differs from germline. CDR3 amino acids: CGVDGAHTDTQYF. DNA for the CDR3: TGCGGCGTTGATGGGGCACACACAGATACGCAGTATTTT. The V call is TRBV29-1, the J call TRBJ2-3; D might be TRBD1 (5 bases). Germline V gene data show CDR1 as SQVTM and CDR2 as ANQGSEA. The CDR3 is 13 residues long.

A few counts support this clonotype. The J gene is TRBJ1-2, the V gene TRBV30; no definite D call. Germline V CDR1 and CDR2: GTSNPN, SVGIG (reference sequence). The CDR3 length is 11 residues. V lost 4 bases and J 0 bases, leaving 3 bases between the germline ends. The CDR3 coding sequence is TGTGCCTGGACTACTAACTATGGCTACACCTTC. Residues: CAWTTNYGYTF.

This clonotype was detected a few times. This sequence joins TRBV19 and TRBJ2-1, with 8 bases fitting TRBD2. V lost 3 bases to trimming and J lost 8 bases; unmatched junction nucleotides: 6. The CDR3 is 14 amino acids. Germline V gene sequence: CDR1 LNHDA, CDR2 SQIVND (reference sequence). CDR3 nucleotides: TGTGCCAGTAGTATCGGGACTAGGGGTGATGAGCAGTTCTTC. It specifies CASSIGTRGDEQFF.

This clonotype was seen repeatedly, ten times or more. This chain connects TRBV20-1 to TRBJ2-1; possibly TRBD2 for D (5 bases). In germline, CDR1 is DFQATT, CDR2 SNEGSKA (reference sequence). This CDR3 has 14 amino acids. Trimming took off 5 bases at V and 5 bases at J, with 16 bases between the two ends. CDR3 DNA sequence: TGCAGTGCTGGGAGCCAGGACGGCCACAATGAGCAGTTCTTC. Its protein is CSAGSQDGHNEQFF.

This clonotype was detected many times. J is TRBJ2-1 and V is TRBV28; 7 positions match TRBD1. Per germline, CDR1 MDHEN and CDR2 SYDVKM. V lost 6 bases to trimming and J lost 0 bases; unmatched junction nucleotides: 5. The CDR3 runs to 15 residues. CDR3 protein: CASSDRDRSYNEQFF. CDR3 coding DNA: TGTGCCAGCAGCGACAGGGATCGCTCCTACAATGAGCAGTTCTTC.

This clonotype was picked up a small number of times. The chain joins TRBV4-2 to TRBJ1-5; 7 nucleotides match TRBD1. This CDR3 comprises 15 residues. The germline V gene has CDR1 LGHNA and CDR2 YNFKEQ. V shed 4 bases and J 7 bases; nucleotides not matched to a gene: 10. The CDR3 is CASSPVPDRDQPQHF. In DNA, the CDR3 is TGTGCCAGCAGCCCCGTCCCCGACAGGGACCAGCCCCAGCATTTT.

V gene TRBV12-3 or TRBV12-4 combines with J gene TRBJ2-5, with 11 bases aligning to TRBD1. This CDR3 region has 15 residues. The junction had 11 bases not matched to a gene; V was cut back by 6 bases and J by 8 bases. CDR3: CASSRGGTGGRTQYF. CDR3 nucleotides: TGTGCCAGCAGCCGAGGCGGGACAGGGGGTAGAACCCAGTACTTC.

This clonotype was seen many times. The gene calls are TRBV28 and TRBJ1-1; D not resolved. Deletions cut 8 bases from V and 4 bases from J, with 8 bases between. Germline CDR1 is MDHEN and CDR2 is SYDVKM. This CDR3 comprises 11 residues. As DNA, the CDR3 is TGTGCCAGCCGAGGGCCCACTGAAGCTTTCTTT. The encoded protein is CASRGPTEAFF.

This clonotype was recorded a few times. This may be a read error, as it is one base from a much larger clone. The CDR3 is CAWNNGQGSEQYF. Written as DNA, the CDR3 is TGTGCCTGGAACAACGGACAGGGTAGCGAGCAGTACTTC. This sequence joins TRBV30 and TRBJ2-7, with TRBD1 matching over 8 bases. Germline loops: CDR1 GTSNPN, CDR2 SVGIG (reference sequence). The CDR3 loop spans 13 amino acids. After removal of 4 bases from V and 6 bases from J, the junction contained 8 bases not matched to a gene.

The rearrangement joins TRBV7-9 to TRBJ2-6, with D possibly matching TRBD1 (6 bases). This CDR3 is built from 18 residues. Germline CDR1 reads SEHNR; CDR2 reads FQNEAQ (reference sequence). Deletions cut 6 bases from V and 0 bases from J, with 18 bases between. DNA for the CDR3: TGTGCCAGCAGTGCTGGGACATCCGCCCTCTCTGGGGCCAACGTCCTGACTTTC. Protein: CASSAGTSALSGANVLTF.

This clonotype came up a few times. This chain uses TRBV6-4 with TRBJ2-3, with no clear D. Trimming cost V 5 bases and J 2 bases, with 11 bases left between them. The CDR3 has 14 amino acids. From germline, CDR1 is MRHNA and CDR2 SNTAGT. CDR3 loop: CASSTEASTDTQYF. As DNA, the CDR3 is TGTGCCAGCAGTACAGAGGCCTCCACAGATACGCAGTATTTT.

Comments on this clonotype: A read error is possible here, since a much larger clone lies one base away. V usage is TRBV11-2 and J usage is TRBJ2-1; 12 bases fit TRBD2. Per germline, CDR1 SGHAT and CDR2 FQNNGV. V was pared by 5 bases and J by 5 bases, with 4 bases of the junction left unmatched. There are 15 residues in the CDR3. The CDR3 loop is CASSGGLAGHNEQFF. CDR3 nucleotide sequence: TGTGCCAGCAGCGGCGGACTAGCGGGACACAATGAGCAGTTCTTC.

The chain employs TRBV6-1 and TRBJ2-2; 8 bases are shared with TRBD2. There are 14 residues in the CDR3. V shed 6 bases and J 1 base; nucleotides not matched to a gene: 1. Germline-derived CDR1 and CDR2 are MNHNS and SASEGT. This chain's CDR3 is CASSRGGNTGELFF. The CDR3 nucleotides read TGTGCCAGCAGCCGGGGGGGGAACACCGGGGAGCTGTTTTTT.

This clonotype was detected many times. The chain links TRBV2 to TRBJ1-1; the D gene is possibly TRBD1 (6 bases). Germline CDR1 reads SNHLY; CDR2 reads FYNNEI. The CDR3 runs 13 residues. V was pared by 7 bases and J by 8 bases, with 17 bases between. In DNA, the CDR3 is TGTGCCAGCATGGGGGCTAGGGATGGGGAAGCTTTCTTT. Its protein product is CASMGARDGEAFF.

This clonotype was observed at least ten times. The genes are TRBV7-3 and TRBJ2-2; a weak D match, TRBD1 (5 bases). Germline assignment: CDR1 SGHTA and CDR2 FQGTGA. Trimming cost V 6 bases and J 4 bases, with 6 bases left between them. The CDR3 is 12 amino acids. CDR3 sequence: CASRGPTGELFF. CDR3 coding DNA: TGTGCCAGCAGGGGGCCCACCGGGGAGCTGTTTTTT.

This clonotype occurred many times. The genes are TRBV6-1 and TRBJ2-7; a weak D match, TRBD2 (6 bases). Looked up from germline, CDR1 is MNHNS and CDR2 is SASEGT. V shed 5 bases and J shed 5 bases, with 16 bases lying between them. The CDR3 extends over 14 amino acids. CDR3 sequence reads: CASSPETSRDEQYF. Written as DNA, the CDR3 is TGTGCCAGCAGTCCAGAGACTAGTCGAGACGAGCAGTACTTC.

The chain's CDR3 is CATSEGDGTDTQYF. In DNA, the CDR3 is TGTGCCACCAGTGAGGGGGACGGCACAGATACGCAGTATTTT. The V and J genes are TRBV24-1 and TRBJ2-3, with D perhaps matching TRBD1 or TRBD2 (5 bases each). The CDR3 covers 14 residues. Germline values: CDR1 KGHDR, CDR2 SFDVKD. Between the trimmed V and J ends, which lost 4 bases and 1 base, there was a span of 8 bases.

This clonotype was seen at least ten times. The chain uses TRBV7-9 and TRBJ2-3; weak D call: TRBD1 (6 bases). Deletions cut 2 bases from V and 4 bases from J, with 22 bases between. The CDR3 has 18 residues. Germline CDR1 and CDR2: SEHNR and FQNEAQ (reference sequence). This chain's CDR3 is CASSLPRMGRGSADTQYF. In nucleotides, the CDR3 is TGTGCCAGCAGCTTACCACGAATGGGCAGGGGTAGCGCAGATACGCAGTATTTT. The whole variable domain, filled in from reference TRBV7-9 and TRBJ2-3, reads DTGVSQNPRHKITKRGQNVTFRCDPISEHNRLYWYRQTLGQGPEFLTYFQNEAQLEKSRLLSDRFSAERPKGSFSTLEIQRTEQGDSAMYLCASSLPRMGRGSADTQYFGPGTRLTVL.